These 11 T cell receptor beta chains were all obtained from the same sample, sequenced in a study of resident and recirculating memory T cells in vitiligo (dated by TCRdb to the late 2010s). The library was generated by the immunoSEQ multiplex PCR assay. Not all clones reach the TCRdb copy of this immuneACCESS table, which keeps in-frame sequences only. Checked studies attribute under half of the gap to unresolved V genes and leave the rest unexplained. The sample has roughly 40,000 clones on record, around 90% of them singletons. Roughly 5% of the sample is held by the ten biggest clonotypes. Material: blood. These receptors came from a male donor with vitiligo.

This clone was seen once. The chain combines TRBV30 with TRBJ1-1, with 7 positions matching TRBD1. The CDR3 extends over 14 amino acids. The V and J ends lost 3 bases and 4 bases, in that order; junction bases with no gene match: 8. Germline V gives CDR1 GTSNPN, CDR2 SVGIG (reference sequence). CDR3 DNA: TGTGCCTGGAGAGGGGACAGCGAGTTCACTGAAGCTTTCTTT. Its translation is CAWRGDSEFTEAFF.

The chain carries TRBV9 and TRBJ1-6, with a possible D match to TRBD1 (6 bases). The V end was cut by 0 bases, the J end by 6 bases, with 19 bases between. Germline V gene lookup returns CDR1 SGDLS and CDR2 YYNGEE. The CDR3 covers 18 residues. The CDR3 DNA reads TGTGCCAGCAGCGTAGGTGCCGGACAGACAGGACTTAATTCACCCCTCCACTTT. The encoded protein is CASSVGAGQTGLNSPLHF.

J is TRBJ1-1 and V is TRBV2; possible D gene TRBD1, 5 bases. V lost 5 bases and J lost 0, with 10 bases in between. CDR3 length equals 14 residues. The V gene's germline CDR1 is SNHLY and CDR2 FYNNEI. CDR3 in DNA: TGTGCCAGCAGTTACAACAGGCTGAACACTGAAGCTTTCTTT. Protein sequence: CASSYNRLNTEAFF.

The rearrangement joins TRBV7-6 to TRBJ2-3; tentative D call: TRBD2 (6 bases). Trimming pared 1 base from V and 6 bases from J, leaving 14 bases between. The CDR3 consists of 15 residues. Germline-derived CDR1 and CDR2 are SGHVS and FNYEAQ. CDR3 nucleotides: TGTGCCAGCAGCTTAGATGGGGGGAAGGGGGATACGCAGTATTTT. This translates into CASSLDGGKGDTQYF.

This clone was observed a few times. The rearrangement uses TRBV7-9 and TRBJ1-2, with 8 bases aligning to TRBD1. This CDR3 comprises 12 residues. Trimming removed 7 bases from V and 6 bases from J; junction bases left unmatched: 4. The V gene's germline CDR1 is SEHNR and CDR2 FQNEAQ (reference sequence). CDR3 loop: CASTKQGDGYTF. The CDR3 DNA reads TGTGCCAGCACCAAACAGGGGGATGGCTACACCTTC.

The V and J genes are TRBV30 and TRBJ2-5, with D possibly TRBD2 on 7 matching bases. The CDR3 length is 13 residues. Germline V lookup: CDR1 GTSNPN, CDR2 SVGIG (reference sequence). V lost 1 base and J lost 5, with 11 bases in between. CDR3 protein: CAWSAGGRETQYF. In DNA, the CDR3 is TGTGCCTGGAGTGCGGGGGGCAGGGAGACCCAGTACTTC.

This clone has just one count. CDR3 DNA: TGTGCCAGCAGCCGGGGGACGGATTCCTACAATGAGCAGTTCTTC. As protein: CASSRGTDSYNEQFF. The chain links TRBV7-2 to TRBJ2-1, with a tentative D call TRBD2 (6 bases). CDR1 is SGHTA and CDR2 is FQGNSA in the germline V gene. The CDR3 totals 15 residues. Trimming cost V 5 bases and J 1 base, with 12 bases left between them.

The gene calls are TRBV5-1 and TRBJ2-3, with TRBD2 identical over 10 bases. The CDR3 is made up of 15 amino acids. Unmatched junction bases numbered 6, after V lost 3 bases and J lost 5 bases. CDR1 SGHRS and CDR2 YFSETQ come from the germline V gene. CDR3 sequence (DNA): TGCGCCAGCAGCTCAAGCGGGGGGGCTGGAGATACGCAGTATTTT. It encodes CASSSSGGAGDTQYF. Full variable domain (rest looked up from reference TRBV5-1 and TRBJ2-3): KAGVTQTPRYLIKTRGQQVTLSCSPISGHRSVSWYQQTPGQGLQFLFEYFSETQRNKGNFPGRFSGRQFSNSRSEMNVSTLELGDSALYLCASSSSGGAGDTQYFGPGTRLTVL.

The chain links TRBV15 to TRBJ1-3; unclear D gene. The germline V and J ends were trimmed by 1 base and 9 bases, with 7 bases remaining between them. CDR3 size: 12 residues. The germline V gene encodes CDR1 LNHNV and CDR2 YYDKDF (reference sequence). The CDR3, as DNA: TGTGCCACCAGCAGAGCAGAGGGCACCATATATTTT. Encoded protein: CATSRAEGTIYF.

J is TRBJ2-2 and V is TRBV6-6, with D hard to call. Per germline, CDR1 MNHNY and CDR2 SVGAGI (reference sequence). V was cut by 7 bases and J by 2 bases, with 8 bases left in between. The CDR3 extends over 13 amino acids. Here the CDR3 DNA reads TGTGCCAGCACCAAAAAAAACACCGGGGAGCTGTTTTTT. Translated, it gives CASTKKNTGELFF.

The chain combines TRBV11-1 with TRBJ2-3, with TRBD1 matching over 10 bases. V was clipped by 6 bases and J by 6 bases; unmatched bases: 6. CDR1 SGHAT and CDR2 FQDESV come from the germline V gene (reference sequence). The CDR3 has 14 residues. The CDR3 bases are TGTGCCAGCAGGTCCGGGACAGGGGTGGATACGCAGTATTTT. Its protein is CASRSGTGVDTQYF.